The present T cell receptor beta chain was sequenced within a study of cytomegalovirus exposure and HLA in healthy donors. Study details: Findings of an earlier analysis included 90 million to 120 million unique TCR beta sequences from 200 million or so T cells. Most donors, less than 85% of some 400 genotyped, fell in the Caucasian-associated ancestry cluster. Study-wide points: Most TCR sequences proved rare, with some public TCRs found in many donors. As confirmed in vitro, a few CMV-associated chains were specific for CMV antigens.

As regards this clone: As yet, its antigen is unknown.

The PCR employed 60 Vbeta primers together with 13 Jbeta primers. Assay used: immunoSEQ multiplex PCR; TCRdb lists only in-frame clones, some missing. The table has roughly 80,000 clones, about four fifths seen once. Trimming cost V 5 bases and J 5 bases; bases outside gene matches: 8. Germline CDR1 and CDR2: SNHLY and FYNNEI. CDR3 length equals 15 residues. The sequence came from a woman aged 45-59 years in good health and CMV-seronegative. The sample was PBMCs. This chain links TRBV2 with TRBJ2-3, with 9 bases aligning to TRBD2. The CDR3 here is CASSSSGSGKDTQYF. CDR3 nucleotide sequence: TGTGCCAGCAGTAGTAGCGGGAGTGGTAAAGATACGCAGTATTTT.